This T cell receptor beta chain was captured in a study of cytomegalovirus exposure and HLA in healthy donors. The CDR3 runs to 14 residues. From germline, CDR1 is SGHTA and CDR2 FQGNSA. V lost 5 bases and J lost 2, with 13 bases in between. PCR used 60 Vbeta primers and 13 Jbeta primers. Libraries were prepared by immunoSEQ multiplex PCR; TCRdb keeps only in-frame clonotypes and omits some of them. The sample lists about 140,000 clones, roughly two thirds occurring once. This clone was picked up a small number of times. Its antigen remains unknown. Overall study results and limits: Overall, around 150 TCR beta chains were annotated as cytomegalovirus-associated. The authors later found HLA-associated TCR beta chains more clonally expanded than equally common others.

Likely unrecorded immune exposures existed in these nominally healthy donors. Input material: PBMCs. This receptor was taken from a male donor in good health and CMV-seronegative. This rearrangement joins TRBV7-2 to TRBJ2-7; D gene ambiguous. CDR3 in amino acids: CASSPGILTYEQYF. As DNA, the CDR3 is TGTGCCAGCAGCCCGGGTATTTTGACCTACGAGCAGTACTTC.